One sample yielded the 3 T cell receptor beta chains listed below, sequenced in a study of T-cell memory formation after mild COVID-19. TCRdb itself ran the 5' RACE reads through MiXCR, one entry per CDR3 protein. The sample carries about 320,000 distinct CDR3 sequences, over 11% recorded once. The sequencing input was PBMCs or a T cell subset sorted from them (not recorded which). The receptors derive from a man aged 18 to 30 who had mild COVID-19 (a few samples of this study predate the infection). Cell type and time point are not known.

This clonotype was counted a few times. The V gene is TRBV28, the J gene TRBJ2-2, with D unclear. The CDR3 is 15 amino acids. Germline CDR1 reads MDHEN; CDR2 reads SYDVKM. V was cut by 8 bases and J by 1 base, with 14 bases left in between. CDR3 loop: CASARIRVNTGELFF. The DNA for the CDR3 is TGTGCCAGCGCCAGGATCCGGGTGAACACCGGGGAGCTGTTTTTT.

V usage is TRBV10-3 and J usage is TRBJ2-7; 8 bases fit TRBD1. The CDR3 consists of 15 residues. The germline gives CDR1 ENHRY, CDR2 SYGVKD. The junction had 9 bases not matched to a gene; V was cut back by 6 bases and J by 2 bases. The CDR3 region is CAIRTGQGGTYEQYF. The CDR3 nucleotides are TGTGCCATCAGGACCGGACAGGGAGGAACCTACGAGCAGTACTTC.

This clonotype has only a few counts. The V and J genes are TRBV7-9 and TRBJ1-2, with D maybe TRBD1 (5 bases). V dropped 0 bases and J dropped 8 bases, with 16 bases sitting between them. CDR1 SEHNR and CDR2 FQNEAQ come from the germline V gene (reference sequence). The CDR3 spans 15 residues. The CDR3 DNA reads TGTGCCAGCAGCTTAGCAGGCCAGGGCGAGAGGGGCTACACCTTC. Its protein product is CASSLAGQGERGYTF.